A selection of T cell receptor beta chains follows, all from one sample in a study of brain T cells in children with intractable seizures. Produced via immunoSEQ multiplex PCR; TCRdb's table is partial and in-frame only. The table lists about 8,000 clones, 65% to 80% of them singletons. Here the sequenced sample was resected brain tissue, taken at surgery. The receptors shown here come from a boy in the first two years of life with tuberous sclerosis and intractable seizures. Both conserved end residues are trimmed from each CDR3.

CDR3aa,j_gene,len,v_gene
ASSSRLGSVEQF,TRBJ2-1,12,TRBV6-2/TRBV6-3
ASSRLAGGQDTQY,TRBJ2-3,13,TRBV27
ASEKGDSSYEQY,TRBJ2-7,12,TRBV6-5
ASRQQAIVNTGELF,TRBJ2-2,14,TRBV2
ASSLGANTGELF,TRBJ2-2,12,TRBV7-9
AIRSDRGYEQY,TRBJ2-7,11,TRBV10-3
ASSDPPGQRTYNSPLH,TRBJ1-6,16,TRBV6-1
ATSWDTSSYEQY,TRBJ2-7,12,TRBV24-1
ASSAAEGAREQY,TRBJ2-7,12,TRBV2
ASRRDGNEKLF,TRBJ1-4,11,TRBV12-3/TRBV12-4
AILGWDTQY,TRBJ2-3,9,TRBV6-1
ASSRDPSGGSGELF,TRBJ2-2,14,TRBV7-3
ASTSGGTNYGYT,TRBJ1-2,12,TRBV5-1
ASSSRTEKQPQH,TRBJ1-5,12,TRBV6-6
ASSVVGGSYNEQF,TRBJ2-1,13,TRBV9
ATPWEEQY,TRBJ2-7,8,TRBV19
ASSLRGSNTEAF,TRBJ1-1,12,TRBV27
ASSVLGLQTYNEQF,TRBJ2-1,14,TRBV9
ATSRDLSGLTEAF,TRBJ1-1,13,TRBV15
ASSVVAGVDTEAF,TRBJ1-1,13,TRBV9
ASSLSMGGLQH,TRBJ1-5,11,TRBV27
ASSQGLAGGEQF,TRBJ2-1,12,TRBV19
ALKVGGPVMNTEAF,TRBJ1-1,14,TRBV19
AISDSKAGGRETQY,TRBJ2-5,14,TRBV10-3
ASSATVQPQH,TRBJ1-5,10,TRBV19
ATIPDMAGVYEQY,TRBJ2-7,13,TRBV24-1
ASSSRVSYEQY,TRBJ2-7,11,TRBV5-1
ASRESGYSNQPQH,TRBJ1-5,13,TRBV6-5
ASRKGAGYEQY,TRBJ2-7,11,TRBV19
ATPGLGDNEQF,TRBJ2-1,11,TRBV6-1
ASNNPGVFEQF,TRBJ2-1,11,TRBV9
ASTDFRTGKYGYT,TRBJ1-2,13,TRBV6-5
ASSLGTSDNEQF,TRBJ2-1,12,TRBV7-9
ASRAVYGQF,TRBJ2-1,9,TRBV6-5
ASWGANTGELF,TRBJ2-2,11,TRBV2
ASSRRGGASDTQY,TRBJ2-3,13,TRBV5-6
ASSNTRRGGRNTGELF,TRBJ2-2,16,TRBV11-2
ASSELSSGTGTEAF,TRBJ1-1,14,TRBV2
ASSLGLTYGYT,TRBJ1-2,11,TRBV27
ASSPLGREQY,TRBJ2-7,10,TRBV27
ASSYSPTGLAKNIQY,TRBJ2-4,15,TRBV6-2/TRBV6-3
ASSLGGGGYEQY,TRBJ2-7,12,TRBV7-6
ASSPPRGGYT,TRBJ1-2,10,TRBV7-9
ASSLGAGSGQF,TRBJ2-1,11,TRBV7-3
ASSLATGANYGYT,TRBJ1-2,13,TRBV13
SVVSGVLLYRTDTQY,TRBJ2-3,15,TRBV29-1
ASSFRQAGVSDTQY,TRBJ2-3,14,TRBV11-3
ASSRQGSTEAF,TRBJ1-1,11,TRBV3-1/TRBV3-2